In its sample, the clone carrying this T cell receptor (beta chain) was seen many times. The antigen remains undetermined. This specimen belongs to a study of blood T cells in healthy people across ages. Points from the study as a whole: Greater diversity and more naive CD4+ cells were seen in long-lived donors than in aged donors.

Together with a sample-barcoded 5' primer, a J-beta primer mix was included in a second PCR lasting roughly 6 to 12 cycles. TCRdb independently ran MiXCR on the 5' RACE reads; one entry per CDR3 protein. The table lists around 520,000 distinct CDR3 sequences, about 27% of them singletons. Germline lookup yields CDR1 GTSNPN and CDR2 SVGIG (reference sequence). The V and J ends lost 2 bases and 7 bases, in that order; junction bases with no gene match: 8. The CDR3 covers 14 residues. These data were also filed under a second study, of T cells of mothers and their children.

Material for sequencing was blood. V gene TRBV30 combines with J gene TRBJ2-3; 8 bases are shared with TRBD2. The source of this sequence is a boy aged 2 to 9 in good health. CDR3 nucleotides: TGTGCCTGGAGTACGGGACTAGATGTAAATACGCAGTATTTT. This gives the protein CAWSTGLDVNTQYF.